Reported below is one TCR beta chain. Its antigen is currently unknown. The sequenced fragment ends 3 residues before the CDR3 boundary, so the rest is inferred from the germline J gene. Assay: immunoSEQ multiplex PCR; the TCRdb copy retains only in-frame clones and omits some. The sample table sets out around 20,000 clones. This entry is derived from a study of T cells in women clearing cervical HPV infection. The wider study: Controls gave blood once infection was undetectable; cases at lesion identification. Case blood was drawn a median around 150 days after lesion detection.

General observations from the study: Each sample's T-cell count was unknown, possibly confounding richness. Repertoire richness, not evenness, was significantly elevated in CIN3+ cases versus controls.

Trimming took off 0 bases at V and 0 bases at J, with 17 bases between the two ends. The V gene's germline CDR1 is SGHDN and CDR2 FVKESK. The CDR3 spans 18 residues. V gene TRBV14 combines with J gene TRBJ1-1; possibly TRBD1 for D (6 bases). The sequencing input was blood buffy coat. This TCR came from a woman aged 18 to 75 with a cervical HPV16 infection that either progressed to CIN3+ or cleared (not recorded which). Incomplete CDR3 DNA: TGTGCCAGCAGCCAAGATCGTTCAGGGGAGGAGGTGAACACTGAA. Translation gives CASSQDRSGEEVNTE. The whole CDR3 protein reads CASSQDRSGEEVNTEAFF.